This TCR beta chain was observed in a study of T cells after somatic rescue of genetic block. The V and J ends lost 3 bases and 3 bases, in that order; junction bases with no gene match: 6. CDR1 GTSNPN and CDR2 SVGIG come from the germline V gene (reference sequence). The CDR3 spans 14 residues. TCRdb keeps only in-frame clones here, not all; method: immunoSEQ multiplex PCR. There are about 12,000 clones in the sample; 73% occur only once, and 20% lies in the top ten. This clonotype was sampled from a boy younger than 18. The rearrangement uses TRBV30 and TRBJ1-2; 8 bases are a match to TRBD1. The sequenced sample was peripheral blood mononuclear cells (PBMCs). The CDR3 loop reads CAWRALDRDYGYTF. The CDR3 DNA sequence: TGTGCCTGGAGGGCTTTGGACAGGGACTATGGCTACACCTTC.